Each of the 6 T cell receptor beta chains below was sequenced from the same sample in a study of cytomegalovirus exposure and HLA in healthy donors. Primers included in the PCR were 60 Vbeta and 13 Jbeta primers. Some clones are missing from TCRdb's copy, which holds only in-frame ones; the method was immunoSEQ multiplex PCR. The sample holds some 130,000 clones, 60% to 80% seen once. The sequencing sample was made of PBMCs. These receptor sequences come from a female donor in good health and CMV-seronegative.

This rearrangement joins TRBV6-4 to TRBJ1-1; no firm D call. V lost 8 bases and J lost 2, with 12 bases in between. The CDR3 loop spans 13 amino acids. Germline-derived CDR1 and CDR2 are MRHNA and SNTAGT. The CDR3, as DNA: TGTGCCAGCTCTCGCAGTTATAACACTGAAGCTTTCTTT. Protein product: CASSRSYNTEAFF.

CDR3 nucleotide sequence: TGTGCCTGGAGTGCCGGTCAAGTTCCCAACAATGAGCAGTTCTTC. Translation gives CAWSAGQVPNNEQFF. This chain links TRBV30 with TRBJ2-1, with D unresolved. This CDR3 contains 15 residues. Germline CDR1 GTSNPN, CDR2 SVGIG (reference sequence). V lost 1 base, J lost 5 bases, and 15 bases lay in between.

This chain connects TRBV20-1 to TRBJ2-3, with D perhaps matching TRBD2 (5 bases). Germline-derived CDR1 and CDR2 are DFQATT and SNEGSKA (reference sequence). Trimming left V 5 bases short and J 6 bases short, with 9 bases between. The CDR3 is 11 residues long. The CDR3 nucleotides read TGCAGTGCTCTGAAGCGGGATACGCAGTATTTT. Translation gives CSALKRDTQYF.

DNA of the CDR3: TGTGCCAGCAGAGTAGCAGGGCAAGAGACCCAGTACTTC. It codes for CASRVAGQETQYF. J is TRBJ2-5 and V is TRBV6-1; D is perhaps TRBD1 (5 bases). The CDR3 loop spans 13 amino acids. Per the germline V gene, CDR1 is MNHNS and CDR2 is SASEGT. V shed 6 bases and J shed 2 bases, with 10 bases lying between them.

This rearrangement joins TRBV7-2 to TRBJ2-1; D is unclear. V was shortened by 0 bases and J by 4 bases, with 10 bases between the two germline ends. Per germline, CDR1 SGHTA and CDR2 FQGNSA. CDR3 size: 15 residues. Here the CDR3 DNA reads TGTGCCAGCAGCTTAGCAGCCCTAGATTACAATGAGCAGTTCTTC. Encoded protein: CASSLAALDYNEQFF.

The chain is built from TRBV19 and TRBJ1-2, with 8 nucleotides matching TRBD1. The CDR3 totals 16 residues. The J segment lost 1 base and the V segment lost 3 bases, leaving 7 bases of the junction unmatched. Germline assignment: CDR1 LNHDA and CDR2 SQIVND (reference sequence). The CDR3 DNA follows: TGTGCCAGTAGTATCCCGCAGGGGGCGGATAACTATGGCTACACCTTC. This codes for CASSIPQGADNYGYTF.